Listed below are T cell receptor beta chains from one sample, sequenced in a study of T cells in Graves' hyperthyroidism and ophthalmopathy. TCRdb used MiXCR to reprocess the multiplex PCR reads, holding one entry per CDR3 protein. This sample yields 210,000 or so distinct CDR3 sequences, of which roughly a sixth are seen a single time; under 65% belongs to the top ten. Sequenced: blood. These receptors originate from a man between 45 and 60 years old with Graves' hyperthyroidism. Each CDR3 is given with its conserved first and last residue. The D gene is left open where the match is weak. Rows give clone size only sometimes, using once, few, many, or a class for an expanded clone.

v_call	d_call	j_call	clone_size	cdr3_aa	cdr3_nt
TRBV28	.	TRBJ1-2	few	CASSQGSYGYAF	TGTGCCAGCAGTCAGGGATCCTATGGCTACGCCTTC
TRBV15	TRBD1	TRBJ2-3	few	CATSLGTGPSTDTQYF	TGTGCCACCAGCCTGGGGACAGGCCCTAGCACAGATACGCAGTATTTT
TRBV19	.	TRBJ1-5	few	CASSPDIRQPQHF	TGTGCCAGTAGTCCGGACATTCGTCAGCCCCAGCATTTT
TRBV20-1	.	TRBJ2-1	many	CSANRGENEQFF	TGCAGTGCTAATCGGGGAGAGAATGAGCAGTTCTTC
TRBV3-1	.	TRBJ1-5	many	CASSQGSEGPQHF	TGTGCCAGCAGCCAAGGTTCTGAGGGGCCCCAGCATTTT
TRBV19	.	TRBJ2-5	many	CASTTIPGETQYF	TGTGCCAGTACCACGATCCCGGGAGAGACCCAGTACTTC
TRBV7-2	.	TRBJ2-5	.	CASSLEGGRQETQYF	TGTGCCAGCAGCTTAGAGGGGGGGCGGCAAGAGACCCAGTACTTC
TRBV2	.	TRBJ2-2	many	CASSYTGELFF	TGTGCCAGCAGTTACACCGGGGAGCTGTTTTTT
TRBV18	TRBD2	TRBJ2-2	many	CASSPQRDAGELFF	TGTGCCAGCTCACCACAGCGGGACGCCGGGGAGCTGTTTTTT
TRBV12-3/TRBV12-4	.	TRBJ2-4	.	CSSSYGIKNIQYF	TGTTCCAGCAGTTACGGGATTAAAAACATTCAGTACTTC
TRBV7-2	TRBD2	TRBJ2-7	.	CASSYWTSGSLNEQYF	TGTGCCAGCAGCTATTGGACTAGCGGGAGCCTCAATGAGCAGTACTTC
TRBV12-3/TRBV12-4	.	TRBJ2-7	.	CASSQWDASCEQYF	TGTGCCAGCAGTCAATGGGACGCCTCCTGCGAGCAGTACTTC
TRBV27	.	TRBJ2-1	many	CASSIRSSYNEQFF	TGTGCCAGCAGCATAAGGAGCTCCTACAATGAGCAGTTCTTC
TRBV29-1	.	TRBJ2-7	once	CSARTGPAAYEQYF	TGCAGCGCTCGGACCGGGCCCGCGGCCTACGAGCAGTACTTC
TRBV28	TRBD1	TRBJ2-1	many	CASSLLGTGHEQFF	TGTGCCAGCAGTTTATTGGGGACAGGGCATGAGCAGTTCTTC
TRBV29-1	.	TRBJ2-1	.	CSVESVDEQFF	TGCAGCGTTGAATCCGTGGATGAGCAGTTCTTC
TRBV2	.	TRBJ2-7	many	CASNFYPNDEQYF	TGTGCCAGCAACTTTTATCCGAATGACGAGCAGTACTTC
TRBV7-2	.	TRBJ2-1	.	CASSSSLTPRQFF	TGTGCCAGCAGCTCCTCTCTTACCCCACGGCAGTTCTTC
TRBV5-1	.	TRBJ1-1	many	CASHPGAGNTEAFF	TGCGCCAGCCACCCGGGGGCGGGAAACACTGAAGCTTTCTTT
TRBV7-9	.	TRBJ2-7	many	CASSYGSSYEQYF	TGTGCCAGCAGCTACGGGAGCTCCTACGAGCAGTACTTC
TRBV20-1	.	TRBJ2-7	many	CSAIPGHSSYEQYF	TGCAGTGCTATACCGGGACACTCATCCTACGAGCAGTACTTC
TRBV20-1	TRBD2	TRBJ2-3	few	CSAPLAGGGDTQYF	TGCAGTGCCCCACTAGCGGGAGGGGGGGATACGCAGTATTTT
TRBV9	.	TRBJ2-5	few	CASSVDWGTQETQYF	TGTGCCAGCAGCGTAGACTGGGGGACCCAAGAGACCCAGTACTTC
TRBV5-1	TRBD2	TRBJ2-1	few	CASSLGTGLAGTEQFF	TGCGCCAGCAGCTTGGGAACGGGACTAGCGGGGACTGAGCAGTTCTTC
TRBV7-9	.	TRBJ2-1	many	CASSHGQSNNEQFF	TGTGCCAGCAGCCACGGACAGAGCAACAATGAGCAGTTCTTC
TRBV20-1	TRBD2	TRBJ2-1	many	CSASVPSGRNYNEQFF	TGCAGTGCTAGTGTCCCGAGCGGGAGGAACTACAATGAGCAGTTCTTC
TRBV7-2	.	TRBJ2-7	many	CASCRDDGYEQYF	TGTGCCAGCTGCCGGGACGATGGTTACGAGCAGTACTTC
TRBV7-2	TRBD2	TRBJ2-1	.	CASSYWTSGSREQFF	TGTGCCAGCAGCTATTGGACTAGCGGGTCTCGAGAGCAGTTCTTC
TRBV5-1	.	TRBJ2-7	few	CASSRSEGGRTYEQYF	TGCGCCAGCAGCCGCTCCGAGGGGGGCCGAACCTACGAGCAGTACTTC
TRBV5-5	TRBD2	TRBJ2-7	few	CASSLRGTSGAYEQYF	TGTGCCAGCAGCTTACGCGGGACTAGCGGAGCCTACGAGCAGTACTTC
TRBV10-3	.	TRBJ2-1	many	CAISESLGGPRNNEQFF	TGTGCCATCAGTGAGTCTCTCGGAGGGCCTAGGAACAATGAGCAGTTCTTC
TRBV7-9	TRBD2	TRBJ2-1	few	CASSQRDYLNPNEQFF	TGTGCCAGCAGCCAGAGGGACTACCTAAACCCCAATGAGCAGTTCTTC
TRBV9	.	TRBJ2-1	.	CASSALAGGRINNEQFF	TGTGCCAGCAGCGCCCTCGCTGGGGGGAGGATCAACAATGAGCAGTTCTTC
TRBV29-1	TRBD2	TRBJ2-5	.	CSVDDSGQETQYF	TGCAGCGTTGATGATAGCGGGCAAGAGACCCAGTACTTC
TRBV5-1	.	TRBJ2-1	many	CASSLSPGNNEQFF	TGCGCCAGCAGCTTGTCGCCAGGTAACAATGAGCAGTTCTTC
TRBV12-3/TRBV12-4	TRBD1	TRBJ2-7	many	CASRRDRRTYEQYF	TGTGCCAGCAGACGGGACAGGCGGACCTACGAGCAGTACTTC
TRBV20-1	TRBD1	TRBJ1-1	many	CSAREGARDTEAFF	TGCAGTGCCAGAGAGGGGGCCCGGGACACTGAAGCTTTCTTT
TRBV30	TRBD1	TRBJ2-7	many	CAGDRGDYEQYF	TGTGCCGGGGACAGGGGAGACTACGAGCAGTACTTC
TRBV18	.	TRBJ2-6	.	CASSPPGGQSGANVLTF	TGTGCCAGCTCACCTCCCGGGGGTCAGTCTGGGGCCAACGTCCTGACTTTC
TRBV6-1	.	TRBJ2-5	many	CASSYTGPWETQYF	TGTGCCAGCAGTTACACAGGGCCGTGGGAGACCCAGTACTTC
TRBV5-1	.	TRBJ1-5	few	CASSFGGSGQPQHF	TGCGCCAGCAGCTTTGGGGGTTCGGGTCAGCCCCAGCATTTT
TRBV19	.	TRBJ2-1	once	CASSIDRRVYNEQFF	TGTGCCAGTAGTATTGATCGCAGGGTCTACAATGAGCAGTTCTTC
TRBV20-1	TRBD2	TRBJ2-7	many	CSARRREGVIFNEQYF	TGCAGTGCTAGACGCAGGGAGGGAGTAATATTCAACGAGCAGTACTTC
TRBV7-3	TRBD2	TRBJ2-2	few	CASSLSASGSWELFF	TGTGCCAGCAGCTTATCTGCTAGCGGGAGCTGGGAGCTGTTTTTT
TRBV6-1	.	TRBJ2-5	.	CASISRANQETQYF	TGTGCCAGCATTTCCAGGGCGAACCAAGAGACCCAGTACTTC
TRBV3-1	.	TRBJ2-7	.	CASSQEGRNEQYF	TGTGCCAGCAGCCAAGAAGGTAGGAACGAGCAGTACTTC
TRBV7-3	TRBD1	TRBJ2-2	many	CASSSPGQGYTGELFF	TGTGCCAGCAGCTCTCCGGGACAGGGGTACACCGGGGAGCTGTTTTTT
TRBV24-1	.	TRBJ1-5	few	CATSGDGGQPQHF	TGTGCCACCAGTGGTGATGGAGGTCAGCCCCAGCATTTT
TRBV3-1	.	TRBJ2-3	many	CASSQDLDSDTQYF	TGTGCCAGCAGCCAAGATCTGGACTCAGATACGCAGTATTTT
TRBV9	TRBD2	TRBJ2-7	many	CASSAGGEQYF	TGTGCCAGCAGCGCGGGGGGAGAGCAGTACTTC
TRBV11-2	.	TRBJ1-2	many	CASSLVPQNYGYTF	TGTGCCAGCAGCTTAGTTCCTCAGAACTATGGCTACACCTTC
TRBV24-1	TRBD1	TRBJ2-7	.	CATSDSRTGAYNEQYF	TGTGCCACCAGTGATTCACGGACAGGGGCCTATAATGAGCAGTACTTC
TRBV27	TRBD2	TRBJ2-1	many	CASSLLAGGPNEQFF	TGTGCCAGCAGTTTACTAGCGGGAGGGCCTAATGAGCAGTTCTTC
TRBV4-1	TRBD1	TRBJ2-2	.	CASSKQGARNTGELFF	TGCGCCAGCAGCAAACAGGGGGCTCGGAACACCGGGGAGCTGTTTTTT
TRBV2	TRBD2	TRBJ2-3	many	CASSEAYGLAGTDTQYF	TGTGCCAGCAGTGAAGCCTACGGACTAGCGGGCACAGATACGCAGTATTTT
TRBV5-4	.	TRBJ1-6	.	CASSLGQDSSYNSPLHF	TGTGCCAGCAGCTTGGGACAGGACAGCTCCTATAATTCACCCCTCCACTTT
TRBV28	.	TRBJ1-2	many	CASSTQGYGYTF	TGTGCCAGCAGTACACAGGGTTATGGCTACACCTTC
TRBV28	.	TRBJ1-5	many	CASSQEYQPQHF	TGTGCCAGCAGCCAAGAATATCAGCCCCAGCATTTT